The 18 T cell receptor delta chains below come from one sample, sequenced in a study of gamma-delta T cells after stem cell transplantation. TCRdb reanalyzed the RT-PCR reads using CATT. The sample holds about 14,000 delta-chain clones, 9% to 9.5% seen once. Source material: gamma-delta T cells. All receptors derive from a human donor. It is not recorded whose cells these are; they may come from a transplant donor.

Judged by abundance, this clone is medium-sized. In the same sample, other DNA sequences code for this CDR3. The chain is built from TRDV2 and TRDJ3, with 11 nucleotides matching TRDD3. The CDR3 length is 19 residues. Germline V lookup: CDR1 GEAIGNYY, CDR2 EKD. J was trimmed by 0 bases and V by 0 bases; bases with no gene match: 3. Written as DNA, the CDR3 is TGTGCCTGTGACACCGTACTGGGGGATAGCTCCTGGGACACCCGACAGATGTTTTTC. Translated: CACDTVLGDSSWDTRQMFF.

In its sample, this clone was seen many times. Since a far larger clone is one base different, this is likely a read error. This same CDR3 is encoded by further DNA sequences in the sample. The V and J genes are TRDV2 and TRDJ1; 12 bases fit TRDD3. The CDR3 consists of 21 residues. Germline values: CDR1 GEAIGNYY, CDR2 EKD. V shed 1 base and J 0 bases; nucleotides not matched to a gene: 17. CDR3 residues: CACDTVTGGYNGTSYTDKLIF. CDR3 DNA sequence: TGTGCCTGTGACACTGTCACTGGGGGATACAACGGGACTTCGTACACCGATAAACTCATCTTT.

Concerning this clone: A read error likely explains why the TCRdb protein, taken from a much larger clone, differs from this DNA's translation at residue 12; the protein shown is translated from the DNA. The same CDR3 is also encoded by other DNA sequences in this sample. The chain couples TRDV2 to TRDJ1; D ambiguous. The CDR3 covers 15 residues. The V gene's germline CDR1 is GEAIGNYY and CDR2 EKD. This CDR3 is CACDAVLTDTDNLIF. The CDR3 DNA reads TGTGCCTGTGACGCCGTACTGACAGACACCGATAACCTCATCTTT.

This clone was recorded a few times. A read error is the likely source, as a far larger clone sits one nucleotide away. Other DNA sequences of this sample code for an identical CDR3. The rearrangement uses TRDV1 and TRDJ1, with D perhaps matching TRDD3 (6 bases). The CDR3 runs 21 residues. The germline V gene encodes CDR1 TSWWSYY and CDR2 QGS. For the CDR3, the DNA is TGTGCTCTTGGGGAAGAGGTAGCCCTACAGTTGGGGGCCAGGTACACCGACAAACTCATCTTT. Translation: CALGEEVALQLGARYTDKLIF.

This clone was recorded at least ten times. Other nucleotide sequences in the sample specify the same CDR3. This rearrangement joins TRDV2 to TRDJ1; 10 bases line up with TRDD3. In germline, CDR1 is GEAIGNYY, CDR2 EKD. The ends lost 0 bases at V and 0 bases at J; junction bases unmatched: 18. The CDR3 is 21 residues long. The CDR3 DNA is TGTGCCTGTGACACCGTGTCGATGGGGGATACTTCTACTCAATACACCGATAAACTCATCTTT. Translation: CACDTVSMGDTSTQYTDKLIF.

As regards this clone: TCRdb's protein for this DNA is that of a much larger clone and differs from the translation at residue 6, likely a read error; the protein shown is the DNA translation. This sequence joins TRDV2 and TRDJ3; 11 bases are a match to TRDD3. The CDR3 extends over 19 amino acids. Germline-derived CDR1 and CDR2 are GEAIGNYY and EKD. Trimming cost V 0 bases and J 0 bases; bases outside gene matches: 3. The CDR3 DNA reads TGTGCCTGTGACACCGGACTGGGGGATAGCTCCTGGGACACCCGACAGATGTTTTTC. Translation gives CACDTGLGDSSWDTRQMFF.

About this clone: The germline gene is not matched at one end of the junction; a read error may be the cause. The chain joins TRDV2 to TRDJ1; D uncertain. Germline V gene lookup returns CDR1 GEAIGNYY and CDR2 EKD. The CDR3 has 20 amino acids. In DNA form, the CDR3 reads TGTGCCTTTGACTCGGGCGCAGAGCACCAAGCGGCCCCCAGGACCGATAAACTCATCTTT. Translated: CAFDSGAEHQAAPRTDKLIF.

As concerns this clone: At one end the junction does not follow the germline gene, possibly because of a read error. The V call is TRDV2, the J call TRDJ1; D not resolved. From germline, CDR1 is GEAIGNYY and CDR2 EKD. The CDR3 consists of 13 residues. CDR3 sequence: CACDPLGFGNLTF. The DNA for the CDR3 is TGTGCCTGTGACCCGCTCGGGTTCGGGAACCTCACCTTT.

Concerning this clone itself: A far larger clone is one base from this, pointing to a likely read error. Different DNA sequences within this sample yield the same CDR3. The chain employs TRDV2 and TRDJ1; 9 bases are a match to TRDD3. Trimming took 1 base from V and 0 from J; bases not matched to a gene: 14. CDR1 and CDR2 from the germline V gene are GEAIGNYY and EKD. CDR3 length: 19 residues. The CDR3 sequence is CACDTLTGGVPSYTDKLIF. The CDR3 DNA reads as TGTGCCTGTGACACACTAACTGGGGGAGTGCCATCGTACACCGATAAACTCATCTTT.

Many counts were recorded for this clone. TCRdb's protein for this DNA is that of a much larger clone and differs from the translation at residue 12, likely a read error; the protein shown is the DNA translation. The genes are TRDV2 and TRDJ1, with D tentatively TRDD3 (6 bases). The germline V gene has CDR1 GEAIGNYY and CDR2 EKD. Trimming removed 1 base at V and 5 bases at J, with 22 bases between. This CDR3 has 17 amino acids. As DNA, the CDR3 is TGTGCCTGTGACACTTGGGGCGGACGGGGGGACCAGGATAAACTCATCTTT. Its protein is CACDTWGGRGDQDKLIF.

This clone was found many times. The protein in TCRdb stems from a much larger clone and differs at residues 5 and 7 from this DNA's translation, likely a read error; here the protein is translated from the DNA. V usage is TRDV3 and J usage is TRDJ1; D might be TRDD3 (6 bases). The length of the CDR3 is 14 residues. The germline CDR1 and CDR2 sequences are TVYSNPD and GDNSRS (reference sequence). The germline V and J ends were trimmed by 5 bases and 5 bases, with 21 bases remaining between them. CDR3 bases: TGTGCCCTCTCCGCCTACGAGCTGGGGGATAAACTCATCTTT. It translates to CALSAYELGDKLIF.

This clone was seen a few times. TCRdb's protein, taken from a much larger clone, differs from this DNA's translation at residue 12, likely owing to a read error; the protein displayed comes from the DNA. This sample also contains other DNA sequences that code for the same CDR3. J is TRDJ1 and V is TRDV2, with 10 bases that match TRDD3. The germline V gene encodes CDR1 GEAIGNYY and CDR2 EKD. CDR3 length: 16 residues. Trimming at V came to 4 bases and at J to 6 bases, leaving 13 bases not matched to a gene. This chain's CDR3 is CACDPVLGDRTYKLIF. CDR3 DNA sequence: TGTGCCTGTGATCCCGTACTGGGGGATCGGACCTATAAACTCATCTTT.

With regard to this clone: TCRdb's entry gives the protein of a much larger clone, which mismatches this DNA's translation at residue 15, likely from a read error; the protein reported here is translated from the DNA. The J gene is TRDJ1, the V gene TRDV2; 7 bases are a match to TRDD3. This CDR3 region has 19 residues. Germline CDR1 is GEAIGNYY and CDR2 is EKD. CDR3 protein: CACDTAANWGHTYTGKLIF. The CDR3 DNA follows: TGTGCCTGTGACACCGCGGCGAACTGGGGACACACGTACACCGGTAAACTCATCTTT.

Only a few counts were recorded for this clone. Since a far larger clone is one base different, this is likely a read error. Other DNA sequences from this sample encode an identical CDR3 as well. The chain employs TRDV2 and TRDJ1; TRDD3 agrees at 12 bases. The CDR3 is made up of 18 amino acids. Trimming cost V 0 bases and J 4 bases; bases outside gene matches: 11. The germline CDR1 and CDR2 sequences are GEAIGNYY and EKD. For the CDR3, the DNA is TGTGCCTGTGACACCGTCCTACTGGGGGATACAGGGGACGATAAACTCATCTTT. This translates into CACDTVLLGDTGDDKLIF.

This clone showed up just a few times. TCRdb pairs this DNA with a much larger clone's protein that differs at residue 9, likely a read error; the protein shown was translated from the DNA. This same CDR3 is encoded by further DNA sequences in the sample. The chain recombines TRDV2 with TRDJ1, with 9 bases fitting TRDD3. Trimming cost V 3 bases and J 0 bases; bases outside gene matches: 16. The CDR3 is made up of 19 amino acids. The germline CDR1 and CDR2 sequences are GEAIGNYY and EKD. The CDR3 here is CACDPTTHAGGSYTDKLIF. CDR3 bases: TGTGCCTGTGACCCTACTACCCACGCTGGGGGATCGTACACCGATAAACTCATCTTT.

In regard to this clone: The protein TCRdb lists belongs to a much larger clone and differs from this DNA's translation at residue 17, which points to a read error; the protein shown is made from the DNA. The chain couples TRDV2 to TRDJ3; 11 bases align to TRDD3. There are 19 residues in the CDR3. Germline-derived CDR1 and CDR2 are GEAIGNYY and EKD. The CDR3 DNA sequence: TGTGCCTGTGACACCGTACTGGGGGATAGCTCCTGGGACACCCGACAGACGTTTTTC. As protein: CACDTVLGDSSWDTRQTFF.

The sample holds a few counts of this clone. TCRdb lists the protein of a much larger clone for this DNA, which differs at residue 6, so this is likely a read error; the protein given here is translated from the DNA itself. The rearrangement links TRDV2 to TRDJ1; 10 bases are a match to TRDD3. Germline values: CDR1 GEAIGNYY, CDR2 EKD. The V and J ends lost 1 base and 1 base, in that order; junction bases with no gene match: 8. This CDR3 has 17 amino acids. In DNA, the CDR3 is TGTGCCTGTGACACTCGACTGGGGGATTTACCCACCGATAAACTCATCTTT. Translating gives CACDTRLGDLPTDKLIF.

Remarks on this clone: The TCRdb protein comes from a much larger clone and disagrees with this DNA's translation at residue 6, likely due to a read error; the protein given here is derived from the DNA. The chain carries TRDV2 and TRDJ1; D unresolved. This CDR3 is 17 amino acids long. From germline, CDR1 is GEAIGNYY and CDR2 EKD. Trimming stripped 3 bases from V and 0 bases from J, with 19 bases between. The chain's CDR3 is CACDPWADTDYTDKLIF. The CDR3 region has the DNA TGTGCCTGTGACCCGTGGGCTGACACGGATTACACCGATAAACTCATCTTT.